This is a list of T cell receptor beta chains from one sample in a study of T cells in Graves' hyperthyroidism and ophthalmopathy. One entry per CDR3 protein, called by TCRdb with MiXCR from the multiplex PCR reads. The sample holds approximately 370,000 distinct CDR3 sequences, approximately 17% seen once. The sequenced sample consisted of blood. Source of these receptors: a woman in her twenties or thirties with Graves' hyperthyroidism that later progressed to Graves' ophthalmopathy. Each CDR3 is given with its conserved first and last residue. The order of the fields is CDR3 protein, CDR3 DNA, J gene, clone size, V gene, D gene. A D gene is named only where the DNA matches it firmly. Only part of the rows carry a size: once, few, many, or a class if the clone is expanded.

CDR3: CATSTQDYEQYF
DNA: TGTGCCACCAGCACCCAGGACTACGAGCAGTACTTC
J: TRBJ2-7
size: many
V: TRBV15
D: -

CDR3: CASSLGILGRGRPMNTEAFF
DNA: TGTGCCAGCAGCTTAGGAATTCTTGGCAGGGGTCGGCCTATGAACACTGAAGCTTTCTTT
J: TRBJ1-1
size: -
V: TRBV7-9
D: -

CDR3: CASSVDRDTEAFF
DNA: TGTGCCAGCAGCGTGGACAGGGACACTGAAGCTTTCTTT
J: TRBJ1-1
size: -
V: TRBV5-4
D: TRBD1

CDR3: CASRKGTTTNYEQYF
DNA: TGCGCCAGCAGGAAGGGGACAACTACTAACTACGAGCAGTACTTC
J: TRBJ2-7
size: many
V: TRBV10-2
D: -

CDR3: CASSSSSGRRRGSTDTQYF
DNA: TGTGCCAGCAGCTCATCTAGCGGGAGGCGAAGAGGTAGCACAGATACGCAGTATTTT
J: TRBJ2-3
size: -
V: TRBV7-2
D: TRBD2

CDR3: CASSLEGTGMNTEAFF
DNA: TGTGCCAGCAGTCTGGAGGGAACGGGCATGAACACTGAAGCTTTCTTT
J: TRBJ1-1
size: many
V: TRBV6-1
D: -

CDR3: CASSPMGEVGNEQFF
DNA: TGTGCCAGCAGTCCGATGGGAGAGGTGGGCAATGAGCAGTTCTTC
J: TRBJ2-1
size: many
V: TRBV12-3/TRBV12-4
D: -

CDR3: CASSESSITQYF
DNA: TGCGCCAGCAGTGAGTCTTCAATTACGCAGTATTTT
J: TRBJ2-3
size: few
V: TRBV10-1
D: -

CDR3: CASSQDRGLTDTQYF
DNA: TGCGCCAGCAGCCAAGACAGGGGCCTCACAGATACGCAGTATTTT
J: TRBJ2-3
size: -
V: TRBV4-1
D: -

CDR3: CASSRLAGGPGGELFF
DNA: TGTGCCAGCAGCAGACTAGCGGGGGGGCCTGGCGGGGAGCTGTTTTTT
J: TRBJ2-2
size: many
V: TRBV7-2
D: TRBD2

CDR3: CASSHYGPMNRVSYNEQFF
DNA: TGCGCCAGCAGCCATTACGGCCCTATGAACAGGGTCTCCTACAATGAGCAGTTCTTC
J: TRBJ2-1
size: few
V: TRBV4-1
D: -

CDR3: CASSVGGYEQYF
DNA: TGTGCCAGCAGCGTAGGAGGTTACGAGCAGTACTTC
J: TRBJ2-7
size: many
V: TRBV9
D: -

CDR3: CSARRASGSGEQYF
DNA: TGCAGTGCTCGACGGGCTAGCGGGAGTGGAGAGCAGTACTTC
J: TRBJ2-7
size: few
V: TRBV20-1
D: TRBD2

CDR3: CSATGTEITNYGYTF
DNA: TGCAGTGCCACCGGGACAGAAATCACTAACTATGGCTACACCTTC
J: TRBJ1-2
size: -
V: TRBV20-1
D: TRBD1

CDR3: CASSPWTSGGGDTQYF
DNA: TGTGCCAGCAGTCCCTGGACTAGCGGGGGCGGCGATACGCAGTATTTT
J: TRBJ2-3
size: many
V: TRBV7-9
D: TRBD2

CDR3: CASSLERENEQFF
DNA: TGTGCCAGCAGCTTAGAAAGGGAAAATGAGCAGTTCTTC
J: TRBJ2-1
size: many
V: TRBV7-2
D: -

CDR3: CATGGSGGGWEQFF
DNA: TGTGCCACCGGGGGGAGCGGGGGGGGTTGGGAGCAGTTCTTC
J: TRBJ2-1
size: many
V: TRBV11-2
D: TRBD2

CDR3: CASGQGPQYF
DNA: TGCGCCAGCGGACAGGGACCCCAGTACTTC
J: TRBJ2-5
size: few
V: TRBV5-1
D: TRBD1

CDR3: CASSQAWDTGELFF
DNA: TGTGCCAGCAGCCAAGCATGGGACACCGGGGAGCTGTTTTTT
J: TRBJ2-2
size: many
V: TRBV14
D: -

CDR3: CSALTGAGELFF
DNA: TGCAGCGCCTTGACAGGGGCCGGGGAGCTGTTTTTT
J: TRBJ2-2
size: few
V: TRBV29-1
D: TRBD1

CDR3: CASSVDYSSGGSLFF
DNA: TGTGCCAGCAGCGTAGACTATTCTAGCGGGGGGTCGCTGTTCTTC
J: TRBJ2-1
size: -
V: TRBV9
D: TRBD2

CDR3: CSVTGYTDTQYF
DNA: TGCAGCGTGACGGGGTACACAGATACGCAGTATTTT
J: TRBJ2-3
size: -
V: TRBV29-1
D: -

CDR3: CASSHQGQGTEAFF
DNA: TGTGCCAGCAGTCACCAGGGGCAGGGGACTGAAGCTTTCTTT
J: TRBJ1-1
size: -
V: TRBV12-3/TRBV12-4
D: -

CDR3: CASRQDSMNTEAFF
DNA: TGTGCCAGCCGCCAAGACAGCATGAACACTGAAGCTTTCTTT
J: TRBJ1-1
size: -
V: TRBV28
D: -

CDR3: CASSLEGYNEQFF
DNA: TGTGCCAGCAGCTTAGAGGGGTACAATGAGCAGTTCTTC
J: TRBJ2-1
size: many
V: TRBV11-2
D: -

CDR3: CASSLAAGGPSGANVLTF
DNA: TGTGCCAGCAGCTTAGCGGCGGGAGGTCCCTCTGGGGCCAACGTCCTGACTTTC
J: TRBJ2-6
size: many
V: TRBV7-6
D: TRBD2

CDR3: CSIAGISTDTQYF
DNA: TGCAGTATAGCGGGGATAAGCACAGATACGCAGTATTTT
J: TRBJ2-3
size: many
V: TRBV29-1
D: TRBD2

CDR3: CASSSTNTASSYEQYF
DNA: TGCGCCAGCAGCTCGACAAACACCGCGAGCTCCTACGAGCAGTACTTC
J: TRBJ2-7
size: many
V: TRBV5-1
D: -

CDR3: CASRGTGGNTGELFF
DNA: TGTGCCAGCAGGGGGACAGGGGGAAACACCGGGGAGCTGTTTTTT
J: TRBJ2-2
size: few
V: TRBV9
D: TRBD1

CDR3: CASSASGPEAFF
DNA: TGTGCCAGCAGTGCCAGCGGGCCTGAAGCTTTCTTT
J: TRBJ1-1
size: many
V: TRBV12-3/TRBV12-4
D: -

CDR3: CASSLNNLLTYEQYF
DNA: TGCGCCAGCAGCTTGAACAACCTACTAACCTACGAGCAGTACTTC
J: TRBJ2-7
size: few
V: TRBV5-1
D: -

CDR3: CASSFEGGHYGYTF
DNA: TGTGCCAGCAGTTTTGAGGGGGGCCACTATGGCTACACCTTC
J: TRBJ1-2
size: many
V: TRBV27
D: -

CDR3: CASRGPGLGADTQYF
DNA: TGCGCCAGCAGGGGACCGGGACTAGGCGCAGATACGCAGTATTTT
J: TRBJ2-3
size: once
V: TRBV10-2
D: TRBD2